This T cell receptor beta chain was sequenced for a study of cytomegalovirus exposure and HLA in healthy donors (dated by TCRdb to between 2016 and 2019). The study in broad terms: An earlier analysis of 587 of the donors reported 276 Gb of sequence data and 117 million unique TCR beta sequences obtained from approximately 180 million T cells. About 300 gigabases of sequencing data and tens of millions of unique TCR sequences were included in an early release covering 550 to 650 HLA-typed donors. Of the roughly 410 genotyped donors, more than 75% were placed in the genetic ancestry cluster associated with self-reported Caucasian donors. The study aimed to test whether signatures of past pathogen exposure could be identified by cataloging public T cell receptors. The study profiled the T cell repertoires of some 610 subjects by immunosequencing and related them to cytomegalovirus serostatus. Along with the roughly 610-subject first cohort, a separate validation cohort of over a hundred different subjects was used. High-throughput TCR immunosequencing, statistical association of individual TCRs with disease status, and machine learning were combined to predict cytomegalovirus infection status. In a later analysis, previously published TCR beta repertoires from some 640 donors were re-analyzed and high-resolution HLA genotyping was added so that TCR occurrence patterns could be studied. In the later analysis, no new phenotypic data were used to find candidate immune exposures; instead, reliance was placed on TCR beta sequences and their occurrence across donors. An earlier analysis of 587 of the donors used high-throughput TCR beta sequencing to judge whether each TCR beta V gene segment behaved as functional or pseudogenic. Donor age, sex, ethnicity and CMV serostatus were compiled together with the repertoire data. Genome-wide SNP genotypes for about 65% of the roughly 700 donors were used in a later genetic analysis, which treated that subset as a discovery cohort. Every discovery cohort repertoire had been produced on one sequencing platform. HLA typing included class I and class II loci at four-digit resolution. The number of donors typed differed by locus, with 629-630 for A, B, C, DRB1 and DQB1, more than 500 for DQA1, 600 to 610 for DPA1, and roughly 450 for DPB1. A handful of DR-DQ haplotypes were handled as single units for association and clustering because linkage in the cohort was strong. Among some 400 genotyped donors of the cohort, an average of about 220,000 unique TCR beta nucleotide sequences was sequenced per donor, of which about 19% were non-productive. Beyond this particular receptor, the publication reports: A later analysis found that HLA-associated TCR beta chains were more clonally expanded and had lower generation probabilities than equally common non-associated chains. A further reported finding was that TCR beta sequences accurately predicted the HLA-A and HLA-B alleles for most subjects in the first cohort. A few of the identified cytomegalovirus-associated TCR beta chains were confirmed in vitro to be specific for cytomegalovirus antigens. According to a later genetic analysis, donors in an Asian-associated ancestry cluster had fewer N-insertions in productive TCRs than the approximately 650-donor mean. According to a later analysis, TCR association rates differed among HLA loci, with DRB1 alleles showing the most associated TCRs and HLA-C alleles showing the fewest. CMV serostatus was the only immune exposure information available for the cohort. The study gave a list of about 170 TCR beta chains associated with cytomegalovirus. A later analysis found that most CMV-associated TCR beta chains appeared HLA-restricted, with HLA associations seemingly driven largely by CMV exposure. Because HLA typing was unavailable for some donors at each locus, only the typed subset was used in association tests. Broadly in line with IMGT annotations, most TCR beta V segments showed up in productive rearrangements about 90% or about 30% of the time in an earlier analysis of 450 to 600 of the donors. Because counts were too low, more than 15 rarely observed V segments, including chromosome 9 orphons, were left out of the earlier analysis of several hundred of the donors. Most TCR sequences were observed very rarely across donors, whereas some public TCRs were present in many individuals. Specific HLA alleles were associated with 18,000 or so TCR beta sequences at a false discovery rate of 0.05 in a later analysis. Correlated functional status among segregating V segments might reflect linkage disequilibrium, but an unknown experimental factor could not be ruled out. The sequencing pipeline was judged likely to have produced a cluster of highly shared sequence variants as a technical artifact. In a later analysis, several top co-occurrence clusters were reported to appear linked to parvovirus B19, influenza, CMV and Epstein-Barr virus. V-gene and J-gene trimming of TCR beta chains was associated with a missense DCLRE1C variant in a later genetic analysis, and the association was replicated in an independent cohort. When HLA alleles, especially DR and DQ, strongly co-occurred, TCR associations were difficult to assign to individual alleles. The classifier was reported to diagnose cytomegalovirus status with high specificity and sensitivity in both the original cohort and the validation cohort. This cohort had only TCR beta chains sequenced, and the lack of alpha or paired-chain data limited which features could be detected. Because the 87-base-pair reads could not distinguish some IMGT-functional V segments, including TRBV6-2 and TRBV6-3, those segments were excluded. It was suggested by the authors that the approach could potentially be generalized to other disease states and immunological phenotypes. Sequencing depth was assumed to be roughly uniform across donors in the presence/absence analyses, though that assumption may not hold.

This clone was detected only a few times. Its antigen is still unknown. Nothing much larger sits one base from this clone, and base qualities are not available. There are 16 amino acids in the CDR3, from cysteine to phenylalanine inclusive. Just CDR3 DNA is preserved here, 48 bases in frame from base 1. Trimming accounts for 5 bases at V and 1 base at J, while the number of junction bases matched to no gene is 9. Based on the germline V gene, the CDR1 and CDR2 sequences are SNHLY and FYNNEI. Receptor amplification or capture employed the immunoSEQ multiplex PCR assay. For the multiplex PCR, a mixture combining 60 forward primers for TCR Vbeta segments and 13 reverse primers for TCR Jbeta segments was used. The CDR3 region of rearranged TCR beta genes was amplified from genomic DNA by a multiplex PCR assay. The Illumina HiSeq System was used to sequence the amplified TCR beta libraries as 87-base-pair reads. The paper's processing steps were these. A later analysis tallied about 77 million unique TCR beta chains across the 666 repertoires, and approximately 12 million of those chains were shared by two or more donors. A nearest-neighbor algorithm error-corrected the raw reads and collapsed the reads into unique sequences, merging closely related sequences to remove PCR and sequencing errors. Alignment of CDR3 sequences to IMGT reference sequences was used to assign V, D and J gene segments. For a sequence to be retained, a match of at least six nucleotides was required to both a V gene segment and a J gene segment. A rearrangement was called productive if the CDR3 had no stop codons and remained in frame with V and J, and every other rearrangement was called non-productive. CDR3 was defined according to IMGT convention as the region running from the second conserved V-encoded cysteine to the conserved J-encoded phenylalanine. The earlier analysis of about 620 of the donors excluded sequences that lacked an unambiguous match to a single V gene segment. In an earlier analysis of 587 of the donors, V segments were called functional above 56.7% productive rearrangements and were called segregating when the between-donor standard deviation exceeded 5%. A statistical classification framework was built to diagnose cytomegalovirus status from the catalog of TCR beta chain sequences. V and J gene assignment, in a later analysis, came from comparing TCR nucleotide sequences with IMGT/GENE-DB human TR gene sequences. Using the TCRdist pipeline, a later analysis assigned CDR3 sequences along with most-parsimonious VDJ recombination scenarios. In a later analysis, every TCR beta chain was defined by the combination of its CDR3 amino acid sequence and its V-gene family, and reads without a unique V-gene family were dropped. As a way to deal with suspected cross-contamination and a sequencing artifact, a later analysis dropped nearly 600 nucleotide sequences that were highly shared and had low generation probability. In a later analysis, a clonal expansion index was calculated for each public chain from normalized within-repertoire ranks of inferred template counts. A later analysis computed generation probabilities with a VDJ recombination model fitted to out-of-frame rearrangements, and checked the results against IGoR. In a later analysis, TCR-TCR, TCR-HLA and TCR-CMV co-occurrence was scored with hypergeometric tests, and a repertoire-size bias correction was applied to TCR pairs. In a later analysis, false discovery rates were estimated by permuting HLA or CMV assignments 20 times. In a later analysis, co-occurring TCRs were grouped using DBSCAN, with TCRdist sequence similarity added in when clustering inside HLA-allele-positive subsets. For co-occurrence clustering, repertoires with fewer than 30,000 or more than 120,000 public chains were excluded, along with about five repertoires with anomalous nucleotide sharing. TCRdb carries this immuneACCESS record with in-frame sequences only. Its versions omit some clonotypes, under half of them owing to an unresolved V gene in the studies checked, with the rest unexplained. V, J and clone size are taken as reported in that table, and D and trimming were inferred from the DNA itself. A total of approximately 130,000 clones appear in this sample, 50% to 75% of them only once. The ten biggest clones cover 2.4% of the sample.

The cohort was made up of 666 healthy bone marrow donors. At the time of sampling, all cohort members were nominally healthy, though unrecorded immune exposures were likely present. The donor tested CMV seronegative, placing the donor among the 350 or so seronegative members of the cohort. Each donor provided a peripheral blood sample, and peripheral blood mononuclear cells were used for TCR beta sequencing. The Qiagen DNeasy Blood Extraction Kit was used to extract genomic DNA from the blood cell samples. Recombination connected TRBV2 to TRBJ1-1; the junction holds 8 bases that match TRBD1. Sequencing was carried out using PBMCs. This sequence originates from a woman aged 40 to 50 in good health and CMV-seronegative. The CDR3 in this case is CASSRKSGTGNTEAFF. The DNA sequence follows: TGTGCCAGCAGTCGTAAGTCCGGGACAGGGAACACTGAAGCTTTCTTT.